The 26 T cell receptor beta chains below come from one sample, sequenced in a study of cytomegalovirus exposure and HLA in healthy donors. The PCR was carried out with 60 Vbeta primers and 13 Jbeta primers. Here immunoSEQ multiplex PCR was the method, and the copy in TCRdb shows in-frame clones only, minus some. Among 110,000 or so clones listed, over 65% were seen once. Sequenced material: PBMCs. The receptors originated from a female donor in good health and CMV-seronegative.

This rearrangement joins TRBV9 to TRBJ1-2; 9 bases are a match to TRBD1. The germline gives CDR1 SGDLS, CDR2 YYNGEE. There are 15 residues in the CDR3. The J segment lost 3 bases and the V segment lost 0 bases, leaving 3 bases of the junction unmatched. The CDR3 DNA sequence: TGTGCCAGCAGCGTAGGAACAGGGGGCTACTATGGCTACACCTTC. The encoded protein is CASSVGTGGYYGYTF.

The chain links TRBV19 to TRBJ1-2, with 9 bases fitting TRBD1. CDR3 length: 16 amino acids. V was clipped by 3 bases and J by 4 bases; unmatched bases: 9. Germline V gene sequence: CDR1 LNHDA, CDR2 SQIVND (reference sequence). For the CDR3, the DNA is TGTGCCAGTAGTATCGGCGGGACAGGGCCACCCTATGGCTACACCTTC. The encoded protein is CASSIGGTGPPYGYTF.

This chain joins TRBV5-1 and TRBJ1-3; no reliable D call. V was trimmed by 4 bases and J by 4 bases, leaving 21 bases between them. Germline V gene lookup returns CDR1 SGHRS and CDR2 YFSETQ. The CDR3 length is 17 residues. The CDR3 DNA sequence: TGCGCCAGCAGCCTGGATTTGGGTTCGGGGTTCGGAAACACCATATATTTT. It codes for CASSLDLGSGFGNTIYF.

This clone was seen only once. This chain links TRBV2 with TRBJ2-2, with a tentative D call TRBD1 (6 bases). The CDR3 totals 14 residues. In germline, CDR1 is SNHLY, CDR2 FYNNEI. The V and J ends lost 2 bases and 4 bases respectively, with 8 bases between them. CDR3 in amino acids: CASSETGPTGELFF. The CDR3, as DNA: TGTGCCAGCAGTGAAACAGGGCCCACCGGGGAGCTGTTTTTT.

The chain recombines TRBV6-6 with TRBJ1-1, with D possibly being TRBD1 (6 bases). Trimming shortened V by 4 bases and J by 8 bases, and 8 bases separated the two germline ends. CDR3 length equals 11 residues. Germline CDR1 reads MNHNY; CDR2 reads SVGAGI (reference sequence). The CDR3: CASSSGTEAFF. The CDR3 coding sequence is TGTGCCAGCAGTTCCGGGACAGAAGCTTTCTTT.

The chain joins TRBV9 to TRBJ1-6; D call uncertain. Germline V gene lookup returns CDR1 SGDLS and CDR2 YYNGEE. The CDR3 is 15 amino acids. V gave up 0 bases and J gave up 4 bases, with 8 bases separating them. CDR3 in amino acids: CASSVEADYNSPLHF. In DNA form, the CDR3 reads TGTGCCAGCAGCGTAGAAGCCGATTATAATTCACCCCTCCACTTT.

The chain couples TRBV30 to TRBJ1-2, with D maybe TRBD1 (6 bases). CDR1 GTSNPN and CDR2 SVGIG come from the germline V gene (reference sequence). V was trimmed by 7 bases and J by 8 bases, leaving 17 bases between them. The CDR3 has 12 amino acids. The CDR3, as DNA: TGTGCCTCTTTACAGGGATCGGTGGGCTACACCTTC. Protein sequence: CASLQGSVGYTF.

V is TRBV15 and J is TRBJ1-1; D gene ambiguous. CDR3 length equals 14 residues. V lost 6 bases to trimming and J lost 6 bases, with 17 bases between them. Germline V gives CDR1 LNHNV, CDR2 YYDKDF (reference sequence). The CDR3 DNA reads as TGTGCCACCAGACATGGTGGCAGTTTCTCTGAAGCTTTCTTT. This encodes CATRHGGSFSEAFF.

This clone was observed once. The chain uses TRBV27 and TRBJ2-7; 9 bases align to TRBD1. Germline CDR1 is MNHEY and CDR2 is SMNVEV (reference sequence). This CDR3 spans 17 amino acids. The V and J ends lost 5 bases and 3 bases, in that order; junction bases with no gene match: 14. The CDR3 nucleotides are TGTGCCAGCAGTGCATCCAAGACAGGGGGTTTCGGCTACGAGCAGTACTTC. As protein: CASSASKTGGFGYEQYF.

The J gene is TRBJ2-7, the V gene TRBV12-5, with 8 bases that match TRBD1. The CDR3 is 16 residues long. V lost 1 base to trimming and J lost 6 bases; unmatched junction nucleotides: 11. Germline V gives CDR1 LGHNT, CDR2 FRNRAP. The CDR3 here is CASGLEPGQVVGEQYF. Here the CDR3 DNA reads TGTGCTAGTGGTTTGGAACCGGGACAGGTGGTCGGCGAGCAGTACTTC.

CDR3 sequence (DNA): TGCGCCAGCAGCTTGGTCGGTGGACAGGGCGGTGAAAAACTGTTTTTT. The encoded protein is CASSLVGGQGGEKLFF. The J gene is TRBJ1-4, the V gene TRBV5-1; 8 positions agree with TRBD1. Per germline, CDR1 SGHRS and CDR2 YFSETQ. The CDR3 totals 16 residues. J was trimmed by 7 bases and V by 0 bases; bases with no gene match: 8.

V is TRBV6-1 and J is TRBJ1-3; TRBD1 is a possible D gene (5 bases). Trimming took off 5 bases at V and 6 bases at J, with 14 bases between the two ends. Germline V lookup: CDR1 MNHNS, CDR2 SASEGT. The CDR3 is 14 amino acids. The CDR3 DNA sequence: TGTGCCAGCAGTCCGGGGGAAGTGGAAAACACCATATATTTT. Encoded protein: CASSPGEVENTIYF.

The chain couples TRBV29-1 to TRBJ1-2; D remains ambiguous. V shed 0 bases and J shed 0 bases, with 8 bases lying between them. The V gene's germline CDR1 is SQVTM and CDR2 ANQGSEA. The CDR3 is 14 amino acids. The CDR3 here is CSVEDQAPNYGYTF. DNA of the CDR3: TGCAGCGTTGAAGATCAAGCCCCTAACTATGGCTACACCTTC.

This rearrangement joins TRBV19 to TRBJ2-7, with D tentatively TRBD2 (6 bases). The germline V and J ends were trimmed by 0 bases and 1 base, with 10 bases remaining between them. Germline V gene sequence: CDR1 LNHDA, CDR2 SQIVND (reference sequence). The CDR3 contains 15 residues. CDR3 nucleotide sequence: TGTGCCAGTAGTATAGAAGGAGGGGAGTCCTACGAGCAGTACTTC. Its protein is CASSIEGGESYEQYF.

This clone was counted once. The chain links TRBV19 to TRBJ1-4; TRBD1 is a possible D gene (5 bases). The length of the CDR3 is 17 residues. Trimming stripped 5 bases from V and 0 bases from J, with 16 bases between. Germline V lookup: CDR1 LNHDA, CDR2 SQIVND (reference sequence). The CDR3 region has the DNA TGTGCCAGTAGTGCGACAGCTAGTGGGGCAACTAATGAAAAACTGTTTTTT. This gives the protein CASSATASGATNEKLFF.

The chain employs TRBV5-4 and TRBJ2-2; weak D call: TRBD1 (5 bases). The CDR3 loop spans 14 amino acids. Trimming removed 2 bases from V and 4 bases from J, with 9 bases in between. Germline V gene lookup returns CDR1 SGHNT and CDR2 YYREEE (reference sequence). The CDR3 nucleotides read TGTGCCAGCAGCTTCCAGGGCGGCACCGGGGAGCTGTTTTTT. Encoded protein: CASSFQGGTGELFF.

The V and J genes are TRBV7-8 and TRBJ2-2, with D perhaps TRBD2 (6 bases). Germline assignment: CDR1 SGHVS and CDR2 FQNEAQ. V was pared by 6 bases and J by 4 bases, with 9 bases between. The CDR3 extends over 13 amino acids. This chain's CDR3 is CASSRDFTGELFF. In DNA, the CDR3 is TGTGCCAGCAGTAGGGACTTCACCGGGGAGCTGTTTTTT.

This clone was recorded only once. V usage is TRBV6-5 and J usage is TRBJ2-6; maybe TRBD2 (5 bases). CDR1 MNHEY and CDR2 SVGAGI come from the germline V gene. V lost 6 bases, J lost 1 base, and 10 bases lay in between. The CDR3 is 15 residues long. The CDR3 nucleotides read TGTGCCAGCAGCCGAACGGGATCTGGGGCCAACGTCCTGACTTTC. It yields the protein CASSRTGSGANVLTF.

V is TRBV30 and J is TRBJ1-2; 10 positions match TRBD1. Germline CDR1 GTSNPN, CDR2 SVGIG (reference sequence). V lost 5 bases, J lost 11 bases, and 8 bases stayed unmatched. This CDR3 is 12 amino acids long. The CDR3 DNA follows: TGTGCCTGGGCCGGGACAGGGGCCTCTTACACCTTC. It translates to CAWAGTGASYTF.

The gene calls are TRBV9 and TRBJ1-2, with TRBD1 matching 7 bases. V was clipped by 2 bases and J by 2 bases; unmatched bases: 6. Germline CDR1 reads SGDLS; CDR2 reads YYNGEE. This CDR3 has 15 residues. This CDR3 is CASSVRAGGNYGYTF. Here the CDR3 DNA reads TGTGCCAGCAGCGTCCGGGCAGGGGGAAACTATGGCTACACCTTC.

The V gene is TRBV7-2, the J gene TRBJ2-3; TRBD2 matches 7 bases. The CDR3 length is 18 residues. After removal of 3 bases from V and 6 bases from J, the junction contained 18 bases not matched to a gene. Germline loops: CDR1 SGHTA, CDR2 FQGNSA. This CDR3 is CASSFTQYGGRGLDTQYF. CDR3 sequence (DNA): TGTGCCAGCAGCTTCACCCAATACGGGGGGAGAGGTTTGGATACGCAGTATTTT.

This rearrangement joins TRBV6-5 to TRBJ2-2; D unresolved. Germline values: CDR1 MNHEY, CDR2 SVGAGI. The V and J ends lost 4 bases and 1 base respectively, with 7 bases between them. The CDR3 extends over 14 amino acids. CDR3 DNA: TGTGCCAGCAGTTGGCAGCGGAACACCGGGGAGCTGTTTTTT. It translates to CASSWQRNTGELFF.

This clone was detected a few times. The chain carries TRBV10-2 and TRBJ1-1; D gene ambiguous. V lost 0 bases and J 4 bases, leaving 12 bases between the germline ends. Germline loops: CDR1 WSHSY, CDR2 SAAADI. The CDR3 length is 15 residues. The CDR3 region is CASSESLSGSTEAFF. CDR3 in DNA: TGCGCCAGCAGTGAGTCACTGTCCGGGAGCACTGAAGCTTTCTTT.

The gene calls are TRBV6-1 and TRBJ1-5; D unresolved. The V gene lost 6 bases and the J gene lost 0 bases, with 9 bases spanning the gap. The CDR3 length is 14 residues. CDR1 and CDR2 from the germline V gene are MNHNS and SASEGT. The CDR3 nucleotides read TGTGCCAGCAGCACGGAGGGTAGCAATCAGCCCCAGCATTTT. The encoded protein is CASSTEGSNQPQHF.

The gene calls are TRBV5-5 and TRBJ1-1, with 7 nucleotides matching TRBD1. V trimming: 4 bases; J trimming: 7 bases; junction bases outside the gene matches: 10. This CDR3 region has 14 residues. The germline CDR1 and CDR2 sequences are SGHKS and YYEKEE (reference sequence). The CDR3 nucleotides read TGTGCCAGCAGCGGGCAGGGGGATCAGAGTGAAGCTTTCTTT. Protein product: CASSGQGDQSEAFF.

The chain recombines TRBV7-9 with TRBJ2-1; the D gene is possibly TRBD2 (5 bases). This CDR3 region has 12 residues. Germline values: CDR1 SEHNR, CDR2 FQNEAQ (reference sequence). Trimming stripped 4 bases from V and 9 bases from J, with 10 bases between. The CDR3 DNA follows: TGTGCCAGCAGCTCCCGGGCGGGTGAGCAGTTCTTC. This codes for CASSSRAGEQFF.